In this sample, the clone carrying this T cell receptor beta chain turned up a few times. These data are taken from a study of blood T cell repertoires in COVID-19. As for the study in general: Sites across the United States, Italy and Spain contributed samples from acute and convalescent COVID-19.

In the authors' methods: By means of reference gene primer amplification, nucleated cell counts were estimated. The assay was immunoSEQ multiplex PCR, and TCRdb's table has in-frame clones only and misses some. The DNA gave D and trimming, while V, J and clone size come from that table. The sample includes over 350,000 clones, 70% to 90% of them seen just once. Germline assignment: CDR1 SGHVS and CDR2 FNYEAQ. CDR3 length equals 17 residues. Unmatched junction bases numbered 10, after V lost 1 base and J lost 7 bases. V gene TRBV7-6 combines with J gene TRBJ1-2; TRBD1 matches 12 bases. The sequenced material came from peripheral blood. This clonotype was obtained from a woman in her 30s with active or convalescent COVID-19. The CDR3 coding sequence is TGTGCCAGCAGCTTAGGACCGGGACAGGGGGCGGTTCTTGGCTACACCTTC. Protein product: CASSLGPGQGAVLGYTF.